This TCR beta chain was captured in a study of T cell repertoires in cytomegalovirus infection. Study summary: Public signatures in TCR beta pointed to CMV infection and matching HLA type. Study-level findings and limits: CMV carriers having the relevant HLA were flagged by cumulative public TCR beta family frequency. HLA-C-restricted CMV-specific TCR beta clonotypes were dominant in the ex vivo response.

TCRdb processed the reads anew with MiXCR; each CDR3 protein has one entry. Among 250,000 or so distinct CDR3 sequences listed, about 15% were seen once. Germline V gives CDR1 SGHRS, CDR2 YFSETQ. This CDR3 contains 13 residues. V was clipped by 5 bases and J by 1 base, with 9 bases between them. A remark on this clonotype: Its antigen is currently unknown.

The TCR comes from a human donor in good health (CMV status not recorded). Some clones in this sample may be carry-over from other donors' samples. The sequenced material came from CD8+ T cells from PBMCs. The chain carries TRBV5-1 and TRBJ1-1, with D unclear. CDR3 protein: CASRGPGNTEAFF. CDR3 coding DNA: TGCGCCAGCAGAGGACCGGGGAACACTGAAGCTTTCTTT.